Many counts were recorded for the clone carrying this T cell receptor (beta chain). The antigen remains unidentified. Trimming took 7 bases from V and 1 from J, leaving 14 bases between them. CDR1 and CDR2 (germline): SGHTA, FQGNSA. The CDR3 contains 15 residues. This entry comes from a study of cytomegalovirus exposure and HLA in healthy donors. The PCR had 60 Vbeta and 13 Jbeta primers. The method was immunoSEQ multiplex PCR; TCRdb's version includes in-frame clones alone and lacks a portion of them. The repertoire holds 130,000 or so clones, with approximately 8.8% as singletons. Findings of the study overall: Other equally common chains were less clonally expanded than HLA-associated TCR beta chains, a later analysis showed. Analysis was carried out at a later point, and it linked a missense DCLRE1C variant to TCR beta V- and J-gene trimming.

The origin of this receptor is a middle-aged man in good health and CMV-seronegative. The V call is TRBV7-2, the J call TRBJ1-5; D perhaps matches TRBD1 (6 bases). Sequenced: PBMCs. The CDR3: CASTPGHTSNQPQHF. The CDR3 nucleotides read TGTGCCAGCACCCCGGGACATACAAGCAATCAGCCCCAGCATTTT. The variable domain in full, with the rest retrieved from reference TRBV7-2 and TRBJ1-5, is GAGVSQSPSNKVTEKGKDVELRCDPISGHTALYWYRQSLGQGLEFLIYFQGNSAPDKSGLPSDRFSAERTGGSVSTLTIQRTQQEDSAVYLCASTPGHTSNQPQHFGDGTRLSIL.